The subject of this entry is one T cell receptor (beta chain). V gave up 3 bases and J gave up 8 bases; unmatched junction bases: 7. This CDR3 is built from 15 residues. Germline CDR1 is MNHEY and CDR2 is SVGAGI. This entry belongs to a study of blood T cell repertoires in COVID-19. Study-wide background: Some COVID-19 samples were acute and others convalescent; all came from the United States, Italy and Spain. Nucleic acid was either cDNA or gDNA, and it came from T cells, B-cell-depleted T cells, or PBMCs.

Measured with immunoSEQ multiplex PCR; TCRdb has only the in-frame clones, and not every one. The table includes 180,000 or so clones, approximately 85% detected once. The sample consisted of peripheral blood. The sequence was collected from an elderly woman with acute or convalescent COVID-19. J is TRBJ2-1 and V is TRBV6-5; 10 bases map to TRBD2. The chain's CDR3 is CASSYSSGGYDEQFF. The CDR3 coding sequence is TGTGCCAGCAGTTATAGTAGCGGGGGGTACGATGAGCAGTTCTTC.